These 32 T cell receptor beta chains were all obtained from the same sample, sequenced in a study of T cell responses to AZD1222 COVID-19 vaccine (dated by TCRdb to the early 2020s). Library method: the immunoSEQ multiplex PCR assay. TCRdb provides this immuneACCESS table in a form limited to in-frame rearrangements. Some clones are lacking; in checked studies, under half of them reflect an unresolved V gene, and why the rest are absent is not known. This sample has about 130,000 clones in its table, and under 95% of those were observed once. The ten biggest clones cover about 1.9% of the sample. Per the publication, the time point label means: baseline before first vaccination. The sample here was peripheral blood, taken on day 0 of AZD1222 vaccination. The receptors here all came from an adult in good health.

The V gene is TRBV13, the J gene TRBJ2-3, with D hard to call. Germline CDR1 and CDR2: PRHDT and FYEKMQ (reference sequence). Trimming shortened V by 2 bases and J by 2 bases, and 8 bases separated the two germline ends. This CDR3 spans 14 amino acids. The DNA for the CDR3 is TGTGCCAGCAGCTTAAGGCAGTTCACAGATACGCAGTATTTT. It codes for CASSLRQFTDTQYF.

This clone was recorded only once. This chain joins TRBV4-3 and TRBJ1-1; D is ambiguous. Germline assignment: CDR1 LGHNA and CDR2 YSLEER. The CDR3 contains 13 residues. The V end lost 1 base, the J end lost 4 bases, and 7 bases lay between the germline ends. Written as DNA, the CDR3 is TGCGCCAGCAGCCAAGTTAGGGTCACTGAAGCTTTCTTT. Translating gives CASSQVRVTEAFF.

This chain links TRBV5-1 with TRBJ1-4; 9 bases match TRBD1. Trimming at V came to 0 bases and at J to 8 bases, leaving 2 bases not matched to a gene. The CDR3 loop spans 14 amino acids. Germline V gene sequence: CDR1 SGHRS, CDR2 YFSETQ. The CDR3 coding sequence is TGCGCCAGCAGCTTGGGACAGGGGGAGGAAAAACTGTTTTTT. The encoded protein is CASSLGQGEEKLFF.

The chain couples TRBV4-3 to TRBJ1-1; D gene ambiguous. Between the trimmed V and J ends, which lost 0 bases and 3 bases, there was a span of 11 bases. Germline V gene lookup returns CDR1 LGHNA and CDR2 YSLEER. This CDR3 is built from 15 residues. The DNA of the CDR3 is TGCGCCAGCAGCCAAGAGGTTCTGAAGGACACTGAAGCTTTCTTT. Amino acid sequence: CASSQEVLKDTEAFF.

V and J are TRBV18 and TRBJ2-2; no reliable D call. CDR3 length: 15 amino acids. Between the trimmed V and J ends, which lost 1 base and 0 bases, there was a span of 6 bases. Per the germline V gene, CDR1 is KGHSH and CDR2 is LQKENI. Written as DNA, the CDR3 is TGTGCCAGCTCACCACGTCGGGCGAACACCGGGGAGCTGTTTTTT. As protein: CASSPRRANTGELFF.

The V and J genes are TRBV9 and TRBJ1-3; D is unclear. The V gene's germline CDR1 is SGDLS and CDR2 YYNGEE. Trimming removed 0 bases from V and 2 bases from J, with 6 bases in between. This CDR3 is built from 14 residues. The DNA of the CDR3 is TGTGCCAGCAGCGTAGGGGTGACTGGAAACACCATATATTTT. It encodes CASSVGVTGNTIYF.

The V and J genes are TRBV10-3 and TRBJ2-3, with D unclear. Germline-derived CDR1 and CDR2 are ENHRY and SYGVKD. V lost 3 bases and J lost 2, with 12 bases in between. This CDR3 contains 15 residues. As DNA, the CDR3 is TGTGCCATCAGTGACTCCACGGGCCCCACAGATACGCAGTATTTT. Translating gives CAISDSTGPTDTQYF.

V is TRBV29-1 and J is TRBJ1-1, with unresolved D. This CDR3 is 12 amino acids long. CDR1 is SQVTM, CDR2 ANQGSEA, per germline. V was cut by 7 bases and J by 1 base, with 10 bases left in between. The CDR3 DNA sequence: TGCAGCGGGAAGACACCGAACACTGAAGCTTTCTTT. It translates to CSGKTPNTEAFF.

This chain links TRBV2 with TRBJ1-3, with D maybe TRBD1 (5 bases). V lost 6 bases and J 7 bases, leaving 10 bases between the germline ends. The CDR3 sequence is 12 residues long. Germline CDR1 SNHLY, CDR2 FYNNEI. The DNA for the CDR3 is TGTGCCAGCAGACAGGCCGGGAACACCATATATTTT. This gives the protein CASRQAGNTIYF.

The V call is TRBV24-1, the J call TRBJ2-5; D ambiguous. Trimming stripped 5 bases from V and 4 bases from J, with 10 bases between. The CDR3 consists of 13 residues. Germline V CDR1 and CDR2: KGHDR, SFDVKD. CDR3 DNA: TGTGCCACCAGTGGCGTTCTGGGAGAGACCCAGTACTTC. This gives the protein CATSGVLGETQYF.

V gene TRBV6-9 combines with J gene TRBJ1-4; D is unclear. Germline assignment: CDR1 MNHGY and CDR2 SVAAGI. The CDR3 runs 17 residues. V gave up 4 bases and J gave up 8 bases, with 23 bases separating them. In DNA form, the CDR3 reads TGTGCCAGCAGTTTCCACGACGCAGCGATTAACGAGGAAAAACTGTTTTTT. This encodes CASSFHDAAINEEKLFF.

The chain employs TRBV7-9 and TRBJ1-5; 12 positions agree with TRBD1. The CDR3 is 17 residues long. V lost 4 bases to trimming and J lost 7 bases; unmatched junction nucleotides: 11. CDR1 is SEHNR and CDR2 is FQNEAQ in the germline V gene (reference sequence). The CDR3: CASSYPPGTGGDQPQHF. In DNA, the CDR3 is TGTGCCAGCAGCTACCCCCCCGGGACAGGGGGCGACCAGCCCCAGCATTTT. The whole variable domain, filled in from reference TRBV7-9 and TRBJ1-5, reads DTGVSQNPRHKITKRGQNVTFRCDPISEHNRLYWYRQTLGQGPEFLTYFQNEAQLEKSRLLSDRFSAERPKGSFSTLEIQRTEQGDSAMYLCASSYPPGTGGDQPQHFGDGTRLSIL.

V gene TRBV7-2 combines with J gene TRBJ2-3; TRBD2 agrees at 10 bases. There are 17 residues in the CDR3. Germline CDR1 SGHTA, CDR2 FQGNSA. Unmatched junction bases numbered 13, after V lost 8 bases and J lost 2 bases. CDR3 DNA: TGTGCCAGCCACGATTCAGCGGGGGGGCAACTCACAGATACGCAGTATTTT. It yields the protein CASHDSAGGQLTDTQYF. Full variable domain (remainder filled in from reference TRBV7-2 and TRBJ2-3): GAGVSQSPSNKVTEKGKDVELRCDPISGHTALYWYRQSLGQGLEFLIYFQGNSAPDKSGLPSDRFSAERTGGSVSTLTIQRTQQEDSAVYLCASHDSAGGQLTDTQYFGPGTRLTVL.

The chain carries TRBV4-1 and TRBJ2-7; the D is unclear. The CDR3 length is 16 residues. V gave up 0 bases and J gave up 0 bases, with 12 bases separating them. CDR1 and CDR2 from the germline V gene are MGHRA and YSYEKL. In DNA, the CDR3 is TGCGCCAGCAGCCAAGAGGTCAGGCCGACCTCCTACGAGCAGTACTTC. It translates to CASSQEVRPTSYEQYF.

This rearrangement joins TRBV19 to TRBJ1-4; D gene uncertain. CDR1 is LNHDA and CDR2 is SQIVND in the germline V gene (reference sequence). The length of the CDR3 is 15 residues. V lost 9 bases and J 0 bases, leaving 14 bases between the germline ends. CDR3 residues: CASLRYGATNEKLFF. In DNA, the CDR3 is TGTGCCAGCTTACGATACGGTGCAACTAATGAAAAACTGTTTTTT.

V usage is TRBV15 and J usage is TRBJ2-2; tentatively, D is TRBD1 (5 bases). V lost 0 bases and J 1 base, leaving 15 bases between the germline ends. This CDR3 has 18 residues. Germline V CDR1 and CDR2: LNHNV, YYDKDF (reference sequence). CDR3 protein: CATSRDGMAGLNTGELFF. Written as DNA, the CDR3 is TGTGCCACCAGCAGAGATGGTATGGCAGGGTTGAACACCGGGGAGCTGTTTTTT.

The rearrangement joins TRBV5-1 to TRBJ2-6; D call uncertain. Germline values: CDR1 SGHRS, CDR2 YFSETQ. CDR3 length: 18 residues. V lost 5 bases, J lost 2 bases, and 20 bases lay in between. The CDR3 spells CASRVGPWVLAGANVLTF. CDR3 sequence (DNA): TGCGCCAGCAGAGTCGGGCCCTGGGTTCTAGCTGGGGCCAACGTCCTGACTTTC.

CDR3 sequence (DNA): TGTGCCAGCTCCCAGGGACAGGGAGACTATGGCTACACCTTC. The encoded protein is CASSQGQGDYGYTF. The rearrangement joins TRBV18 to TRBJ1-2; 9 bases map to TRBD1. The ends lost 6 bases at V and 3 bases at J; junction bases unmatched: 5. CDR3 length: 14 amino acids. Germline V gene sequence: CDR1 KGHSH, CDR2 LQKENI.

The chain combines TRBV10-1 with TRBJ2-1; D possibly corresponds to TRBD2 (6 bases). Trimming left V 0 bases short and J 7 bases short, with 13 bases between. Looked up from germline, CDR1 is WNHNN and CDR2 is SYGVQD (reference sequence). The CDR3 has 15 residues. CDR3 in amino acids: CASSESNGGINEQFF. The CDR3 DNA follows: TGCGCCAGCAGTGAGTCGAATGGGGGGATTAATGAGCAGTTCTTC.

The V gene is TRBV4-2, the J gene TRBJ2-2; 9 nucleotides line up with TRBD2. CDR3 length: 16 amino acids. V was clipped by 0 bases and J by 1 base; unmatched bases: 0. Germline V gives CDR1 LGHNA, CDR2 YNFKEQ. The CDR3 is CASSQETSGNTGELFF. CDR3 DNA sequence: TGTGCCAGCAGCCAAGAGACTAGCGGGAACACCGGGGAGCTGTTTTTT.

This clone is a singleton in its sample. V is TRBV19 and J is TRBJ1-2; D gene unclear. The V gene's germline CDR1 is LNHDA and CDR2 SQIVND (reference sequence). The CDR3 is 14 amino acids. V lost 7 bases to trimming and J lost 6 bases, with 18 bases between them. The CDR3 DNA is TGTGCCAGTAAGAAAGCATTCCCCGTCGATGGCTACACCTTC. It is translated as CASKKAFPVDGYTF.

V usage is TRBV6-2 or TRBV6-3 and J usage is TRBJ2-7; D remains ambiguous. V lost 2 bases and J 4 bases, leaving 15 bases between the germline ends. This CDR3 has 15 amino acids. Per the germline V gene, CDR1 is MNHEY and CDR2 is SVGEGT. The CDR3 protein is CASSYGDWMPYEQYF. CDR3 nucleotides: TGTGCCAGCAGTTACGGGGATTGGATGCCATACGAGCAGTACTTC.

V is TRBV9 and J is TRBJ2-2, with a possible D match to TRBD1 (6 bases). Looked up from germline, CDR1 is SGDLS and CDR2 is YYNGEE. Trimming shortened V by 3 bases and J by 5 bases, and 14 bases separated the two germline ends. CDR3 length equals 15 residues. The CDR3 protein is CASSGSGGLTGELFF. CDR3 nucleotide sequence: TGTGCCAGCAGCGGTAGTGGGGGCCTTACCGGGGAGCTGTTTTTT.

The chain recombines TRBV4-1 with TRBJ2-3, with D possibly being TRBD1 (5 bases). CDR3 size: 15 residues. The V gene's germline CDR1 is MGHRA and CDR2 YSYEKL. Trimming took 1 base from V and 2 from J, leaving 10 bases between them. CDR3 sequence (DNA): TGCGCCAGCAGCCAAGCAGGGTCCTACACAGATACGCAGTATTTT. Its translation: CASSQAGSYTDTQYF.

This clone was observed a single time. The chain joins TRBV7-2 to TRBJ2-7; the match to TRBD2 covers 12 bases. J lost 5 bases, V lost 1 base, and 12 bases had no gene match. This CDR3 spans 18 amino acids. Germline V lookup: CDR1 SGHTA, CDR2 FQGNSA. The CDR3 coding sequence is TGTGCCAGCAGCTTAGGTCCTAGCGGGGGGGCACTCCTGAACGAGCAGTACTTC. This codes for CASSLGPSGGALLNEQYF. Full variable domain (missing parts from reference TRBV7-2 and TRBJ2-7): GAGVSQSPSNKVTEKGKDVELRCDPISGHTALYWYRQSLGQGLEFLIYFQGNSAPDKSGLPSDRFSAERTGGSVSTLTIQRTQQEDSAVYLCASSLGPSGGALLNEQYFGPGTRLTVT.

This clone was observed a few times. V and J are TRBV29-1 and TRBJ2-1; 8 nucleotides line up with TRBD1. Per germline, CDR1 SQVTM and CDR2 ANQGSEA. This CDR3 is 14 amino acids long. Trimming cost V 4 bases and J 9 bases; bases outside gene matches: 11. In DNA, the CDR3 is TGCAGCGTTGTACCCGTGACAGGGGTGGCTGAGCAGTTCTTC. Protein product: CSVVPVTGVAEQFF.

The chain is built from TRBV4-3 and TRBJ1-4, with a weak D call TRBD1 (5 bases). There are 18 residues in the CDR3. Germline V gene data show CDR1 as LGHNA and CDR2 as YSLEER. The ends were cut back, 4 bases at V and 1 base at J, with 19 bases in the middle. CDR3 nucleotides: TGCGCCAGCAGCCTCATTTTGGCACGGGGCCGAACTAATGAAAAACTGTTTTTT. It is translated as CASSLILARGRTNEKLFF.

The rearrangement joins TRBV5-4 to TRBJ1-2; D not certain. With 7 bases removed from V and 3 bases from J, the gap between germline ends came to 13 bases. Germline CDR1 is SGHNT and CDR2 is YYREEE (reference sequence). The CDR3 contains 13 residues. The CDR3: CASGPGIHYGYTF. CDR3 DNA: TGTGCCAGCGGCCCGGGGATACACTATGGCTACACCTTC.

The gene calls are TRBV2 and TRBJ2-5; D possibly matches TRBD1 or TRBD2 (5 bases each). V dropped 4 bases and J dropped 1 base, with 7 bases sitting between them. Germline CDR1 is SNHLY and CDR2 is FYNNEI. The CDR3 spans 13 residues. Written as DNA, the CDR3 is TGTGCCAGCAGTGCGGGGCTCCAAGAGACCCAGTACTTC. Translated, it gives CASSAGLQETQYF.

This chain joins TRBV4-3 and TRBJ2-5; either TRBD1 or TRBD2 may fit D (7 bases each). With 1 base removed from V and 5 bases from J, the gap between germline ends came to 17 bases. The CDR3 loop spans 16 amino acids. Looked up from germline, CDR1 is LGHNA and CDR2 is YSLEER. CDR3: CASSQGEGQLGETQYF. In DNA, the CDR3 is TGCGCCAGCAGCCAAGGGGAGGGACAGCTCGGGGAGACCCAGTACTTC.

The chain recombines TRBV4-2 with TRBJ2-7; D may be TRBD1 (5 bases). The CDR3 length is 15 residues. V was shortened by 3 bases and J by 1 base, with 13 bases between the two germline ends. From germline, CDR1 is LGHNA and CDR2 YNFKEQ. CDR3: CASSHVLRGSYEQYF. CDR3 bases: TGTGCCAGCAGCCACGTCCTAAGGGGATCCTACGAGCAGTACTTC.

The V call is TRBV7-2, the J call TRBJ2-7; 12 bases agree with TRBD2. CDR1 is SGHTA and CDR2 is FQGNSA in the germline V gene. The CDR3 is made up of 18 amino acids. V trimming: 0 bases; J trimming: 0 bases; junction bases outside the gene matches: 6. CDR3 residues: CASSLATSGGSYSYEQYF. In DNA form, the CDR3 reads TGTGCCAGCAGCTTAGCTACTAGCGGGGGGTCCTACTCCTACGAGCAGTACTTC.